These 7 T cell receptor beta chains share one sample of origin, sequenced in a study of PD-L1 blockade in urothelial cancer. The repertoire was sequenced with immunoSEQ multiplex PCR; TCRdb's copy has only in-frame clones and lacks some. The data contain about 40,000 clones, roughly four fifths of them seen just once; the ten biggest clones take up around 19%. The sample in question was PBMCs, obtained around atezolizumab (anti-PD-L1) treatment. The receptors shown here come from a man in his sixties with urothelial cancer.

The chain links TRBV5-1 to TRBJ2-3; 8 bases line up with TRBD2. Per germline, CDR1 SGHRS and CDR2 YFSETQ. The trim removed 4 bases at V and 4 bases at J, leaving 8 bases unmatched. CDR3 length: 15 amino acids. The CDR3 spells CASSPNSGVSDTQYF. CDR3 coding DNA: TGCGCCAGCAGCCCGAATAGCGGGGTTTCAGATACGCAGTATTTT.

The DNA of the CDR3 is TGTGCCAGCAGTCCGCGGAGCTCTGGAAACACCATATATTTT. Protein product: CASSPRSSGNTIYF. V gene TRBV28 combines with J gene TRBJ1-3; D is ambiguous. Trimming took 5 bases from V and 0 from J, leaving 8 bases between them. CDR3 length equals 14 residues. Germline V lookup: CDR1 MDHEN, CDR2 SYDVKM.

The chain uses TRBV7-9 and TRBJ2-3; TRBD2 agrees at 14 bases. V lost 4 bases and J lost 5; bases outside the gene matches: 5. The CDR3 totals 16 residues. Per germline, CDR1 SEHNR and CDR2 FQNEAQ (reference sequence). In DNA, the CDR3 is TGTGCCAGCAGCTGGACTAGCGGGGGGCCGGGAGATACGCAGTATTTT. Amino acid sequence: CASSWTSGGPGDTQYF.

The V gene is TRBV6-6, the J gene TRBJ2-2; no firm D call. V was trimmed by 0 bases and J by 6 bases, leaving 5 bases between them. The germline CDR1 and CDR2 sequences are MNHNY and SVGAGI (reference sequence). The CDR3 contains 13 residues. The CDR3 DNA sequence: TGTGCCAGCAGTTACTCCATGTCCGGGGAGCTGTTTTTT. Encoded protein: CASSYSMSGELFF.

This clone has just one count. The chain is built from TRBV6-1 and TRBJ1-3; D is ambiguous. CDR3 length equals 15 residues. Trimming left V 2 bases short and J 0 bases short, with 8 bases between. The germline V gene encodes CDR1 MNHNS and CDR2 SASEGT. In DNA form, the CDR3 reads TGTGCCAGCAGTGAAAATGAGGGCTCTGGAAACACCATATATTTT. Its translation is CASSENEGSGNTIYF.

This chain uses TRBV5-1 with TRBJ2-7; the match to TRBD1 covers 7 bases. The CDR3 is made up of 15 amino acids. Germline trimming cut 4 bases from V and 6 bases from J; bases unmatched to any gene: 13. CDR1 and CDR2 from the germline V gene are SGHRS and YFSETQ. The CDR3 nucleotides read TGCGCCAGCAGCCCTACGGGACAGACATTAAGCGAGCAGTACTTC. This encodes CASSPTGQTLSEQYF.

This clone was picked up one time. The chain carries TRBV6-1 and TRBJ2-1, with 7 bases aligning to TRBD2. CDR1 is MNHNS, CDR2 SASEGT, per germline. This CDR3 is built from 12 residues. Trimming cost V 1 base and J 12 bases; bases outside gene matches: 3. The CDR3 reads CASSEVWGGQFF. The CDR3, as DNA: TGTGCCAGCAGTGAAGTTTGGGGGGGGCAGTTCTTC.